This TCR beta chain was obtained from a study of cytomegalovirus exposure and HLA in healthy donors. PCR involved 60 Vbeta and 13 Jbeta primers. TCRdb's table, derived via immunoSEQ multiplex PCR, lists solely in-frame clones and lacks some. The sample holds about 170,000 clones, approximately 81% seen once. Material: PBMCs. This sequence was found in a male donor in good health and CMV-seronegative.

The DNA of the CDR3 is TGTGCCAGTATGGCTAACACTGAAGCTTTCTTT. Amino acid sequence: CASMANTEAFF. The chain is built from TRBV19 and TRBJ1-1; D not certain. Germline-derived CDR1 and CDR2 are LNHDA and SQIVND (reference sequence). There are 11 residues in the CDR3. Trimming removed 7 bases from V and 2 bases from J, with 5 bases in between.